The subject of this entry is one T cell receptor beta chain. The antigen remains unidentified. The sample belongs to a study of identical twins. Study-level results: Cord blood beta clonotypes that were abundant carried fewer insertions, and memory repertoires showed no such trend. Interpretation of the results relied on cross-sectional statistical analysis and not on following the same donors. Twin sharing of out-of-frame TCR alpha was underestimated by models in monozygotic pairs.

Trimming at V came to 0 bases and at J to 9 bases, leaving 19 bases not matched to a gene. The CDR3 is 19 amino acids. Carrying unique molecular identifiers, the cDNA also gained a universal primer site through template switching. TCRdb reprocessed the 5' RACE reads with MiXCR, giving one entry per CDR3 protein. Found here are 450,000 or so distinct CDR3 sequences, roughly an eighth of them singletons; the top ten hold 0.98%. This sample also appeared in a second study, on yellow fever vaccine responses in identical twins.

The sequenced sample was CD4+ T cells sorted from blood. The V and J genes are TRBV12-3 or TRBV12-4 and TRBJ2-1; 8 bases agree with TRBD2. The receptor comes from a woman in her late teens or twenties in good health. The CDR3 nucleotides are TGTGCCAGCAGTTTAGCGCCGAAGACTAGCGCCCCGCCGCTCAGTGAGCAGTTCTTC. Protein sequence: CASSLAPKTSAPPLSEQFF.